One and the same sample provided the 5 T cell receptor beta chains below, sequenced in a study of CD8 T cells in ankylosing spondylitis (TCRdb year 2017). The library was produced with 5' RACE. The run used an Illumina HiSeq 2500. TCRdb reran the public reads through fastp at Q25 and MiXCR, keeping productive beta chains. Entries that share a CDR3 protein sequence are merged under the most common genes and DNA. Present in this sample are tens of thousands of distinct CDR3 sequences, less than 8.5% of which were seen just once. Of the sample, about 8.1% is held by the ten largest clones. The sequencing input was blood, either unsorted or a sorted T cell fraction (not recorded which). The origin of the receptors is a female donor with ankylosing spondylitis or in good health (not recorded which).

In this sample, this clonotype turned up many times. The chain employs TRBV29-1 and TRBJ1-1; the D is unclear. V gave up 2 bases and J gave up 1 base, with 5 bases separating them. Per germline, CDR1 SQVTM and CDR2 ANQGSEA. CDR3 length equals 12 residues. Here the CDR3 reads CSVENPNTEAFF. The DNA for the CDR3 is TGCAGCGTTGAAAATCCGAACACTGAAGCTTTCTTT.

In its sample, this clonotype was seen many times. The CDR3 spells CAGRDYIENNEQFF. CDR3 bases: TGTGCCGGTAGGGACTACATCGAAAACAATGAGCAGTTCTTC. The chain employs TRBV2 and TRBJ2-1; 7 nucleotides match TRBD2. Unmatched junction bases numbered 12, after V lost 11 bases and J lost 5 bases. Germline V gene data show CDR1 as SNHLY and CDR2 as FYNNEI. This CDR3 contains 14 residues.

This clonotype was seen ten or more times. The rearrangement links TRBV4-1 to TRBJ1-2; D is perhaps TRBD1 (6 bases). V was shortened by 0 bases and J by 5 bases, with 16 bases between the two germline ends. Germline V gene data show CDR1 as MGHRA and CDR2 as YSYEKL. CDR3 length equals 16 residues. CDR3 bases: TGCGCCAGCAGCCAAGAAGTTAGCACAGGGCGATATGGCTACACCTTC. Residues: CASSQEVSTGRYGYTF.

This clonotype was recorded at least ten times. The CDR3 DNA sequence: TGTGCCATTCGTCAGGGGAGCACAGATACGCAGTATTTT. It codes for CAIRQGSTDTQYF. The chain has TRBV12-3 or TRBV12-4 and TRBJ2-3; a possible D gene is TRBD1 (6 bases). V was cut by 10 bases and J by 0 bases, with 11 bases left in between. CDR3 length equals 13 residues.

The table lists this clonotype with many counts. V gene TRBV20-1 combines with J gene TRBJ2-3, with TRBD2 matching over 8 bases. Germline V gives CDR1 DFQATT, CDR2 SNEGSKA (reference sequence). Unmatched junction bases numbered 4, after V lost 2 bases and J lost 0 bases. The CDR3 is 15 residues long. Here the CDR3 reads CSARRPGGSTDTQYF. CDR3 nucleotides: TGCAGTGCTAGACGCCCGGGGGGGAGCACAGATACGCAGTATTTT.